This T cell receptor (beta chain) stems from a study of blood T cell repertoires in COVID-19. The CDR3 length is 14 residues. Germline V gene sequence: CDR1 SGHTA, CDR2 FQGNSA. Trimming cost V 1 base and J 6 bases, with 9 bases left between them. Enrollees, about 18 to 90 years old, lived in 24 US areas. Assignment of participants to cohorts was predicated upon participant-reported clinical history. TCRdb's copy holds only in-frame clones and misses some; the assay was immunoSEQ multiplex PCR. The sample contains roughly 250,000 clones, around 87% of which appear only once. The receptor was derived from a woman in her thirties or forties with acute COVID-19. The chain is built from TRBV7-2 and TRBJ2-2; D is possibly TRBD1 (5 bases). Sample: PBMCs or T cells enriched from blood (not recorded which). The CDR3 protein is CASSLVRVAGELFF. The CDR3 nucleotides read TGTGCCAGCAGCTTAGTCAGGGTGGCCGGGGAGCTGTTTTTT.